These 22 T cell receptor beta chains originate from one sample sequenced in a study of T-cell memory formation after mild COVID-19. TCRdb re-analysed the 5' RACE reads in MiXCR, keeping a single row per CDR3 protein. The profile covers more than 35,000 distinct CDR3 sequences, with about 6.1% appearing a single time and 0.65% to 0.9% taken by the ten largest. The sequencing sample was made of PBMCs or a T cell subset sorted from them (not recorded which). All receptors come from an adult who had mild COVID-19 (a few samples of this study predate the infection). Cell type and time point are not known.

CDR3: CASSLNGQETQYF. For the CDR3, the DNA is TGTGCCAGCAGTTTGAACGGACAAGAGACCCAGTACTTC. The chain recombines TRBV12-3 or TRBV12-4 with TRBJ2-5, with D unclear. Trimming took off 3 bases at V and 2 bases at J, with 7 bases between the two ends. This CDR3 is built from 13 residues.

This clonotype was picked up many times. Mismatch with germline at one junction end may stem from a read error. The chain links TRBV30 to TRBJ2-7, with D unclear. The germline V gene encodes CDR1 GTSNPN and CDR2 SVGIG (reference sequence). The CDR3 contains 14 residues. CDR3: CAWSSAPVGYEQYF. The CDR3 DNA reads as TGTGCCTGGAGTTCTGCCCCGGTGGGCTACGAGCAGTATTTC.

The chain carries TRBV7-7 and TRBJ2-2; D is possibly TRBD1 (5 bases). CDR3 length: 13 residues. Trimming shortened V by 1 base and J by 6 bases, and 6 bases separated the two germline ends. Germline CDR1 reads SSHAT; CDR2 reads FNYEAQ (reference sequence). CDR3 nucleotide sequence: TGTGCCAGCAGCTTAGAAGGGGCCGGGGAGCTGTTTTTT. Protein: CASSLEGAGELFF.

The rearrangement links TRBV6-5 to TRBJ1-1; D remains unclear. Germline V gene data show CDR1 as MNHEY and CDR2 as SVGAGI. This CDR3 is 15 amino acids long. With 0 bases removed from V and 5 bases from J, the gap between germline ends came to 13 bases. The DNA of the CDR3 is TGTGCCAGCAGTTACTCTGGCAGTCCGGTAACTGAAGCTTTCTTT. Its protein product is CASSYSGSPVTEAFF.

This clonotype was detected ten times or more. V is TRBV7-9 and J is TRBJ2-3, with D unresolved. Deletions cut 7 bases from V and 5 bases from J, with 7 bases between. Looked up from germline, CDR1 is SEHNR and CDR2 is FQNEAQ (reference sequence). The CDR3 runs to 11 residues. For the CDR3, the DNA is TGTGCCAGCACCTCTAAAGATACGCAGTATTTT. The encoded protein is CASTSKDTQYF.

This chain links TRBV18 with TRBJ2-1; no firm D call. The V gene's germline CDR1 is KGHSH and CDR2 LQKENI. This CDR3 is built from 14 residues. Trimming removed 3 bases from V and 10 bases from J, with 16 bases in between. CDR3 bases: TGTGCCAGCTCACCGACGCTAGGGCATCCCGAGCAGTTCTTC. Translated, it gives CASSPTLGHPEQFF.

This clonotype was detected only a few times. The V call is TRBV7-9, the J call TRBJ2-3; D may correspond to TRBD1 or TRBD2 (5 bases each). Per germline, CDR1 SEHNR and CDR2 FQNEAQ (reference sequence). The CDR3 runs to 15 residues. Trimming stripped 4 bases from V and 2 bases from J, with 13 bases between. CDR3 DNA sequence: TGTGCCAGCAGCTCCGGGACGCTGCACACAGATACGCAGTATTTT. This codes for CASSSGTLHTDTQYF.

The rearrangement links TRBV5-1 to TRBJ1-2, with 9 bases identical to TRBD1. The CDR3 is made up of 14 amino acids. Trimming removed 6 bases from V and 6 bases from J; junction bases left unmatched: 9. Germline CDR1 and CDR2: SGHRS and YFSETQ. The CDR3 loop is CASNPGTGTNGYTF. CDR3 sequence (DNA): TGCGCCAGCAACCCCGGGACAGGGACAAATGGCTACACCTTC.

The CDR3 loop reads CASSLGLVIQETQYF. CDR3 sequence (DNA): TGTGCCAGCAGCTTGGGACTAGTGATCCAAGAGACCCAGTACTTC. The rearrangement uses TRBV5-4 and TRBJ2-5; weak D call: TRBD2 (6 bases). CDR1 and CDR2 (germline): SGHNT, YYREEE (reference sequence). The CDR3 has 15 amino acids. V was shortened by 0 bases and J by 1 base, with 10 bases between the two germline ends.

This clonotype was counted only a few times. This chain joins TRBV28 and TRBJ2-2; unclear D gene. CDR1 is MDHEN and CDR2 is SYDVKM in the germline V gene. The CDR3 runs to 16 residues. The V and J ends lost 9 bases and 2 bases respectively, with 19 bases between them. As DNA, the CDR3 is TGTGCCAGTTTTTACTCCGGGCTACTCAACACCGGGGAGCTGTTTTTT. Translated, it gives CASFYSGLLNTGELFF.

This clonotype has more than one count but fewer than ten. V usage is TRBV9 and J usage is TRBJ1-2; TRBD1 agrees at 10 bases. The germline V gene encodes CDR1 SGDLS and CDR2 YYNGEE. J was trimmed by 4 bases and V by 2 bases; bases with no gene match: 2. This CDR3 has 14 residues. The CDR3 sequence: CASSVRTGGYGYTF. CDR3 in DNA: TGTGCCAGCAGCGTGAGGACAGGGGGCTATGGCTACACCTTC.

This clonotype was counted many times. This chain uses TRBV12-3 or TRBV12-4 with TRBJ1-1; D call uncertain. This CDR3 comprises 15 residues. Trimming left V 2 bases short and J 1 base short, with 11 bases between. The CDR3 DNA reads as TGTGCCAGCAGTTTACTGCGCCCGGGGAACACTGAAGCTTTCTTT. This codes for CASSLLRPGNTEAFF.

This clonotype was counted at least ten times. This chain uses TRBV12-3 or TRBV12-4 with TRBJ1-2; D remains ambiguous. CDR3 length: 13 amino acids. V lost 3 bases to trimming and J lost 4 bases, with 9 bases between them. For the CDR3, the DNA is TGTGCCAGCAGTTTCGCAGGCGCCTATGGCTACACCTTC. Its translation: CASSFAGAYGYTF.

This clonotype was seen repeatedly, ten times or more. This rearrangement joins TRBV7-2 to TRBJ2-1; the match to TRBD1 covers 7 bases. CDR3 size: 15 residues. V was pared by 0 bases and J by 4 bases, with 3 bases of the junction left unmatched. Germline V gives CDR1 SGHTA, CDR2 FQGNSA. The CDR3: CASSLARDSYNEQFF. The CDR3 nucleotides are TGTGCCAGCAGCTTAGCCCGGGACAGTTACAATGAGCAGTTCTTC.

This clonotype came up many times. The chain joins TRBV7-2 to TRBJ2-7, with 8 nucleotides matching TRBD1. Trimming cost V 5 bases and J 0 bases; bases outside gene matches: 9. The CDR3 has 16 residues. CDR1 is SGHTA and CDR2 is FQGNSA in the germline V gene. This chain's CDR3 is CASSTQGQVISYEQYF. The CDR3 DNA is TGTGCCAGCAGCACCCAGGGACAGGTAATCTCCTACGAGCAGTACTTC.

This clonotype was counted at least ten times. The rearrangement links TRBV29-1 to TRBJ2-1; 8 bases align to TRBD2. Germline values: CDR1 SQVTM, CDR2 ANQGSEA. V gave up 6 bases and J gave up 3 bases; unmatched junction bases: 7. This CDR3 has 14 amino acids. This CDR3 is CSVPSSGFYNEQFF. The CDR3 DNA reads TGCAGCGTCCCGTCTAGCGGGTTCTACAATGAGCAGTTCTTC.

The V call is TRBV3-1, the J call TRBJ1-6, with D possibly TRBD1 on 6 matching bases. Germline V gene sequence: CDR1 LGHDT, CDR2 YNNKEL (reference sequence). The CDR3 consists of 14 residues. The V end lost 1 base, the J end lost 7 bases, and 8 bases lay between the germline ends. CDR3 sequence reads: CASSQVQGNSPLHF. The CDR3 nucleotides read TGTGCCAGCAGCCAAGTCCAGGGGAATTCACCCCTCCACTTT.

This clonotype was seen repeatedly, ten times or more. For the CDR3, the DNA is TGCGCCAGCAGCTTGAGCAGTATTACTAGCACAGATACGCAGTATTTT. Encoded protein: CASSLSSITSTDTQYF. The rearrangement uses TRBV5-1 and TRBJ2-3; D is uncertain. V lost 1 base to trimming and J lost 0 bases, with 12 bases between them. Germline assignment: CDR1 SGHRS and CDR2 YFSETQ. The CDR3 is 16 residues long.

Ten or more counts support this clonotype. The chain combines TRBV7-2 with TRBJ2-3; D is uncertain. The CDR3 runs to 16 residues. V lost 4 bases and J 0 bases, leaving 14 bases between the germline ends. The germline CDR1 and CDR2 sequences are SGHTA and FQGNSA. CDR3 loop: CASSSVGGRSTDTQYF. CDR3 in DNA: TGTGCCAGCAGCTCCGTTGGCGGCAGAAGCACAGATACGCAGTATTTT.

This clonotype was observed at least ten times. The gene calls are TRBV29-1 and TRBJ2-1, with 14 bases fitting TRBD2. The CDR3 extends over 15 amino acids. The junction had 2 bases not matched to a gene; V was cut back by 6 bases and J by 1 base. From germline, CDR1 is SQVTM and CDR2 ANQGSEA. This CDR3 is CSVTSGGASYNEQFF. The CDR3, as DNA: TGCAGCGTGACTAGCGGGGGGGCATCCTACAATGAGCAGTTCTTC.

V usage is TRBV6-5 and J usage is TRBJ1-1; D is ambiguous. CDR1 is MNHEY, CDR2 SVGAGI, per germline. The V end was cut by 0 bases, the J end by 0 bases, with 11 bases between. The CDR3 length is 16 residues. The CDR3, as DNA: TGTGCCAGCAGTTACTCGGGGTACGGAGTGAACACTGAAGCTTTCTTT. Its protein is CASSYSGYGVNTEAFF.

This clonotype was counted a few times. As DNA, the CDR3 is TGTGCCAGCAGTCCCCCGGCGGGAGGGAGTGAGACCCAGTACTTC. As protein: CASSPPAGGSETQYF. J is TRBJ2-5 and V is TRBV25-1, with 9 bases aligning to TRBD2. Trimming at V came to 5 bases and at J to 5 bases, leaving 9 bases not matched to a gene. CDR1 is MGHDK, CDR2 SYGVNS, per germline. The CDR3 is 15 residues long. Using reference TRBV25-1 and TRBJ2-5 for the parts outside the CDR3, the full variable domain is EADIYQTPRYLVIGTGKKITLECSQTMGHDKMYWYQQDPGMELHLIHYSYGVNSTEKGDLSSESTVSRIRTEHFPLTLESARPSHTSQYLCASSPPAGGSETQYFGPGTRLLVL.